Each of the 3 T cell receptor beta chains below was sequenced from the same sample in a study of shared clonotypes between healthy human individuals (dated by TCRdb to about 2020). The library was built by means of the immunoSEQ multiplex PCR assay. The table was pulled from immuneACCESS by TCRdb, which kept in-frame rearrangements only. Such tables lose some clones; where checked, under half of the loss comes from unresolved V genes, and the rest has no known cause. The sample yields roughly 2.6 million clones; approximately 94% were counted once. Together, the top ten hold 0.11% to 0.15% of the sample. Sequencing input: naive CD4+ T cells sorted from blood. The cell subset or site label, read with the paper, signifies: CD45RA+ positively selected. These receptors were obtained from a man aged 18 to 29 in good health.

The chain has TRBV7-8 and TRBJ1-3; D call uncertain. The CDR3 loop spans 13 amino acids. CDR1 SGHVS and CDR2 FQNEAQ come from the germline V gene. Deletions cut 6 bases from V and 4 bases from J, with 10 bases between. CDR3 protein: CASSELRGNTIYF. The CDR3 DNA reads as TGTGCCAGCAGTGAACTGAGGGGAAACACCATATATTTT.

The chain is built from TRBV5-1 and TRBJ2-1, with D perhaps TRBD2 (6 bases). Per the germline V gene, CDR1 is SGHRS and CDR2 is YFSETQ. V was pared by 4 bases and J by 2 bases, with 10 bases between. This CDR3 has 14 residues. DNA for the CDR3: TGCGCCAGCAGCCCGGGGGAGACCTACAATGAGCAGTTCTTC. This sequence encodes CASSPGETYNEQFF.

This chain joins TRBV5-6 and TRBJ2-5; no firm D call. The CDR3 is 12 residues long. Germline V CDR1 and CDR2: SGHDT, YYEEEE. V lost 4 bases to trimming and J lost 5 bases, with 9 bases between them. The CDR3, as DNA: TGTGCCAGCAGCAGCCCAGTGGAGACCCAGTACTTC. The encoded protein is CASSSPVETQYF.